The following is a T cell receptor (beta chain) sequence with its context. For the second PCR, which ran for roughly 7 to 11 cycles, a sample-barcoded 5' primer and a J-beta primer mix were used. TCRdb recomputed calls from the 5' RACE reads with MiXCR, one row per CDR3 protein. Among 540,000 or so distinct CDR3 sequences listed, 25% to 30% were seen once. The data originate from a study of blood T cells in healthy people across ages. About the study: About one barcoded TCR beta cDNA was captured per two T cells.

This CDR3 has 15 residues. Germline CDR1 SGHTA, CDR2 FQGNSA. J lost 5 bases, V lost 5 bases, and 5 bases had no gene match. The source material was blood. The chain has TRBV7-2 and TRBJ2-7, with 14 bases fitting TRBD2. This TCR derives from a woman in her seventies in good health. The chain's CDR3 is CASSPGTSGGNEQYF. CDR3 DNA: TGTGCCAGCAGCCCCGGGACTAGCGGGGGTAACGAGCAGTACTTC.